This T cell receptor (beta chain) was recovered during a study of T cell repertoires in cytomegalovirus infection. The study, taken as a whole, reports: HLA-C-restricted, CMV-specific TCR beta clonotypes were dominant ex vivo.

This clonotype was observed at least ten times. No antigen is known for it. CDR1 is LGHNA, CDR2 YNFKEQ, per germline. V was shortened by 0 bases and J by 4 bases, with 19 bases between the two germline ends. The CDR3 has 18 amino acids. TCRdb re-analysed the reads in MiXCR, keeping a single row per CDR3 protein. This sample has about 460,000 distinct CDR3 sequences, with about 11% found just once. V is TRBV4-2 and J is TRBJ1-5; tentative D call: TRBD1 (6 bases). The material sequenced was PBMCs. This TCR was recovered from a human donor in good health (CMV status not recorded). Some clones in this sample may be carry-over from other donors' samples. The CDR3 loop is CASSQDGGRDFSNQPQHF. In DNA, the CDR3 is TGTGCCAGCAGCCAAGATGGGGGCCGAGACTTCTCTAATCAGCCCCAGCATTTT.